This is a list of T cell receptor beta chains from one sample in a study of cytomegalovirus exposure and HLA in healthy donors. Some clones are missing from TCRdb's copy, which holds only in-frame ones; the method was immunoSEQ multiplex PCR. Here the sample spans some 160,000 clones, 70% to 85% being singletons. Sequenced: PBMCs. The receptors come from a woman in her twenties or thirties in good health and CMV-seronegative. Both conserved end residues are trimmed from each CDR3. Fields, in order: V gene, J gene, CDR3 protein.

>TRBV7-9|TRBJ2-7
ASSRRGTAVYEQY
>TRBV4-3|TRBJ2-7
ASSQRTGTSGGNYEQY
>TRBV6-5|-
ASSYYLAESYEQY
>TRBV29-1|TRBJ1-1
SVWTLNTEAF
>TRBV7-9|TRBJ1-4
ASSLFRVEEKLF
>TRBV7-6|TRBJ2-2
ASSSRLGSGLNTGELF
>TRBV5-6|TRBJ1-2
ASSLGGYYGYP
>TRBV9|TRBJ1-1
ASSVGGSTEAF
>TRBV2|TRBJ2-1
ASRDRGPLSSYNEQF
>TRBV18|TRBJ2-5
ASSPGQGLETQY
>TRBV10-3|TRBJ2-2
ATGTSGGANTGELF
>TRBV4-1|TRBJ1-3
ASSQDETGVSGNTIY
>TRBV7-3|TRBJ1-1
ASRYGRDTEAF
>TRBV5-1|TRBJ2-3
ASRGLAGEEIGTQY
>TRBV2|TRBJ1-2
ALNRRDRRYGYT
>TRBV13|TRBJ2-7
ASSPGTGIYEQY
>TRBV28|TRBJ2-4
ASSSPGLAKNIQY
>TRBV13|TRBJ2-1
ASSPEGGPYNEQF
>TRBV15|TRBJ1-5
ATEEQGGQPQH
>TRBV4-2|TRBJ1-2
ASKPYGYT
>TRBV2|TRBJ1-6
ASRLQGTNSPLH
>TRBV6-5|TRBJ1-6
ASSSRQPNSPLH
>TRBV5-1|TRBJ2-7
ASSEGTGESYEQY
>TRBV7-8|TRBJ2-7
ASSSSGSTYEQY
>TRBV7-8|TRBJ2-2
ASSTRVLAGANTGELF
>TRBV7-9|TRBJ1-2
ASRRQGEYGYP
>TRBV27|TRBJ2-5
ASSPLNLLAREQY
>TRBV4-1|TRBJ2-5
ASSQQNRQETQY
>TRBV4-2|TRBJ1-4
ASSQGRFNEKLF
>TRBV5-6|TRBJ1-1
ASSLGVARSNTEAF
>TRBV5-6|TRBJ1-3
ASRYWTGRSGNTIY
>TRBV11-2|TRBJ1-4
ASSSTVINEKLF
>TRBV9|TRBJ1-2
ASSVENADRERGYT
>TRBV5-6|TRBJ2-3
ASSFKTGYTDTQY
>TRBV18|TRBJ1-3
ASSFERGLGNTIY
>TRBV4-2|TRBJ2-7
ASSQPGQGRYEQY
>TRBV30|TRBJ1-2
AWISFRDLGGYT
>TRBV27|TRBJ1-1
ASRTLVGPGAF
>TRBV7-8|TRBJ2-4
ASSQDRGKNIQY
>TRBV5-1|TRBJ1-5
ASSLAGKSNQPQH
>TRBV29-1|TRBJ1-1
SVEGFRGSDTEAF
>TRBV14|TRBJ2-7
ASSQGRGFYEQY
>TRBV6-1|TRBJ1-1
ASSEVGGVGTEAF
>TRBV25-1|TRBJ2-7
ASSESSGSSYEQY
>TRBV28|TRBJ2-1
ASSLGARAGNRNNEQF
>TRBV4-3|TRBJ2-3
ASSQSLNSGGATDTQY
>TRBV15|TRBJ1-3
ATSRDLGGSGNTIY
>TRBV7-9|TRBJ2-1
ASSQNRGSGCEQF
>TRBV5-1|TRBJ2-4
ASSLGPGGENIQY
>TRBV28|TRBJ1-1
ASSFIGGTEAF
>TRBV30|TRBJ1-2
AWTQEAAGGYGYT
>TRBV10-2|TRBJ1-6
ASSNPGQVNSPLH
>TRBV29-1|TRBJ1-3
SVATGNTIY
>TRBV4-1|TRBJ1-3
ASSQDRENTIY
>TRBV2|TRBJ1-5
ASLAGSHSNQPQH
>TRBV6-5|TRBJ2-6
ASSWGGDGANVLT
>TRBV5-1|TRBJ2-2
ASSLVTYTGELF
>TRBV7-8|TRBJ2-7
ASSQLGQGNPYEQY